The sequence of this TCR beta chain was determined in a study of shared clonotypes between healthy human individuals. Study in general: Three CD4 naive, three CD4 memory, two CD8 naive and one CD8 memory plate were used per donor.

Only CD45RO-negative cells positively selected for CCR7 counted as naive CD8 cells, so terminally differentiated effector memory CD45RA+ cells were excluded. An assay was performed, and its level was deep. Method: immunoSEQ multiplex PCR; TCRdb's copy keeps in-frame clones and lacks some. The sample carries some 2 million clones, around 96% recorded once. This CDR3 contains 15 residues. Germline lookup yields CDR1 SEHNR and CDR2 FQNEAQ (reference sequence). V dropped 5 bases and J dropped 3 bases, with 13 bases sitting between them. This TCR derives from a man between 18 and 29 years old in good health. The specimen was naive CD8+ T cells sorted from blood. V usage is TRBV7-9 and J usage is TRBJ2-2, with D possibly being TRBD1 (6 bases). CDR3 in DNA: TGTGCCAGCAGCCCATGGACAGAGTACACCGGGGAGCTGTTTTTT. This codes for CASSPWTEYTGELFF.